This is a list of T cell receptor beta chains from one sample in a study of T cells in Graves' hyperthyroidism and ophthalmopathy. TCRdb independently ran MiXCR on the multiplex PCR reads; one entry per CDR3 protein. Of around 690,000 distinct CDR3 sequences listed, around 16% are singletons. The sequenced sample consisted of blood. These receptors were obtained from a man aged 50-60 years with Graves' hyperthyroidism. CDR3s include the opening cysteine and the closing phenylalanine or tryptophan. Fields, in order: V gene, J gene, clone size, D gene, CDR3 DNA, CDR3 protein. The D gene is left open where the match is weak. Part of the rows lack a size; the others show once, few, many or a class for expanded clones.

v_gene: TRBV20-1; j_gene: TRBJ2-7; abundance: many; d_gene: NA; CDR3nt: TGCAGTGCTAGTACAGGGCTCTTACACGAGCAGTACTTC; CDR3aa: CSASTGLLHEQYF
v_gene: TRBV19; j_gene: TRBJ1-2; abundance: few; d_gene: NA; CDR3nt: TGTGCCAGTAGTCCTGGGGGGGGCGCCGGTTATGGCTACACCTTC; CDR3aa: CASSPGGGAGYGYTF
v_gene: TRBV29-1; j_gene: TRBJ2-5; abundance: NA; d_gene: NA; CDR3nt: TGCAGCGTTCAGGGCGGGGGCGGTGAGACCCAGTACTTC; CDR3aa: CSVQGGGGETQYF
v_gene: TRBV29-1; j_gene: TRBJ2-2; abundance: many; d_gene: NA; CDR3nt: TGCAGCGTTGCAGTCGGGACCGGGGAGCTGTTTTTT; CDR3aa: CSVAVGTGELFF
v_gene: TRBV7-2; j_gene: TRBJ2-1; abundance: few; d_gene: NA; CDR3nt: TGTGCCAGCAGCTTAGCGGGCCAGGGCATGAGTGAGCAGTTCTTC; CDR3aa: CASSLAGQGMSEQFF
v_gene: TRBV5-1; j_gene: TRBJ2-2; abundance: many; d_gene: NA; CDR3nt: TGCGCCAGCAGCCTTGTTGGGAGCGACACCGGGGAGCTGTTTTTT; CDR3aa: CASSLVGSDTGELFF
v_gene: TRBV7-8; j_gene: TRBJ2-1; abundance: few; d_gene: TRBD2; CDR3nt: TGTGCCAGCAGCCCATGGACTAGCGGGAGGAACTCCTACAATGAGCAGTTCTTC; CDR3aa: CASSPWTSGRNSYNEQFF
v_gene: TRBV3-1; j_gene: TRBJ2-2; abundance: few; d_gene: NA; CDR3nt: TGTGCCAGCAGCCCTCTATACCTAGGGTCGGGGGAGCTGTTTTTT; CDR3aa: CASSPLYLGSGELFF
v_gene: TRBV27; j_gene: TRBJ1-3; abundance: many; d_gene: NA; CDR3nt: TGTGCCAGCAGGTTCAAGGGCAACTCTGGAAACACCATATATTTT; CDR3aa: CASRFKGNSGNTIYF
v_gene: TRBV29-1; j_gene: TRBJ1-2; abundance: NA; d_gene: TRBD1; CDR3nt: TGCAGCGTTGAGTCCGGGACAGGGACTACAAACTATGGCTACACCTTC; CDR3aa: CSVESGTGTTNYGYTF
v_gene: TRBV6-1; j_gene: TRBJ2-3; abundance: NA; d_gene: TRBD2; CDR3nt: TGTGCCAGCAGTGACGGACTAGCGACTAGCACAGATACGCAGTATTTT; CDR3aa: CASSDGLATSTDTQYF
v_gene: TRBV2; j_gene: TRBJ2-6; abundance: few; d_gene: NA; CDR3nt: TGTGCCAGCAGTTCGACAGTGACTGGGGCCAACGTCCTGACTTTC; CDR3aa: CASSSTVTGANVLTF
v_gene: TRBV12-3/TRBV12-4; j_gene: TRBJ1-5; abundance: many; d_gene: NA; CDR3nt: TGTGCCAGCAGTTTAGAGCGGGGTAGCAATCAGCCCCAGCATTTT; CDR3aa: CASSLERGSNQPQHF
v_gene: TRBV24-1; j_gene: TRBJ2-1; abundance: NA; d_gene: TRBD2; CDR3nt: TGTGCCACCAGTGATCGACTAGCGGGTCAATCCTACAATGAGCAGTTCTTC; CDR3aa: CATSDRLAGQSYNEQFF
v_gene: TRBV19; j_gene: TRBJ2-1; abundance: NA; d_gene: NA; CDR3nt: TGTGCCAGTAGTACCGGGGGAGGTTGGAGCTCCTACAATGAGCAGTTCTTC; CDR3aa: CASSTGGGWSSYNEQFF
v_gene: TRBV28; j_gene: TRBJ1-5; abundance: NA; d_gene: NA; CDR3nt: TGTGCCAGCAGTGGAGGACTCAGAAGTCAGCCCCAGCATTTT; CDR3aa: CASSGGLRSQPQHF
v_gene: TRBV19; j_gene: TRBJ1-1; abundance: few; d_gene: NA; CDR3nt: TGTGCCAGTACCTATACAGCCTCTGAAGCTTTCTTT; CDR3aa: CASTYTASEAFF
v_gene: TRBV12-3/TRBV12-4; j_gene: TRBJ2-2; abundance: many; d_gene: NA; CDR3nt: TGTGCCAGCAGACAGGGCGCGAACACCGGGGAGCTGTTTTTT; CDR3aa: CASRQGANTGELFF